This entry describes one T cell receptor beta chain. These data belong to a study of CD8 T cells in Susac syndrome. Germline assignment: CDR1 SGHTA and CDR2 FQGTGA. CDR3 length: 17 residues. With 5 bases removed from V and 1 base from J, the gap between germline ends came to 21 bases. The authors reverse transcribed roughly 0.5 to 1 ug RNA with random hexamers. The CDR3 of TCR beta was amplified by immunoSEQ multiplex PCR across 54 Vbeta and 13 Jbeta. Via MiXCR, TCRdb re-called the immunoSEQ multiplex PCR reads, giving one row per CDR3 protein. This sample has around 69,000 distinct CDR3 sequences, with nearly 96% found just once.

J is TRBJ2-7 and V is TRBV7-3; D tentatively reads TRBD1 or TRBD2 (5 bases each). This TCR came from a human donor with multiple sclerosis. Sequenced input: CD4+ T cells from PBMCs. This CDR3 is CASSPYPRDRTSYEQYF. In nucleotides, the CDR3 is TGTGCCAGCAGCCCTTACCCACGGGACCGAACTTCCTACGAGCAGTACTTC. Full variable domain (missing parts from reference TRBV7-3 and TRBJ2-7): GAGVSQTPSNKVTEKGKYVELRCDPISGHTALYWYRQSLGQGPEFLIYFQGTGAADDSGLPNDRFFAVRPEGSVSTLKIQRTERGDSAVYLCASSPYPRDRTSYEQYFGPGTRLTVT.